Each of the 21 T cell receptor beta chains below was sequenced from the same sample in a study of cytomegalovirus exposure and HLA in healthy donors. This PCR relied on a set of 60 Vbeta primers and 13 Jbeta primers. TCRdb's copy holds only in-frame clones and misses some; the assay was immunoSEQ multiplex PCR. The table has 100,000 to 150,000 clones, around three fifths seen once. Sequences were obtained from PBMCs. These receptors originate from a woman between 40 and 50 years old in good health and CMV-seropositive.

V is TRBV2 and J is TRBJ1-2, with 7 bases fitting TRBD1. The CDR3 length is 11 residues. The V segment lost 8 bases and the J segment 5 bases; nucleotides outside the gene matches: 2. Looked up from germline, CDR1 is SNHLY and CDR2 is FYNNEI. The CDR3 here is CASGTEYGYTF. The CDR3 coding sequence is TGTGCCAGCGGGACAGAATATGGCTACACCTTC.

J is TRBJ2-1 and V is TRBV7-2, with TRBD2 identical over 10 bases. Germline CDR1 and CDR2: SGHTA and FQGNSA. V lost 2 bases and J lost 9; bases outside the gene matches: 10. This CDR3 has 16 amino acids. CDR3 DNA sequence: TGTGCCAGCAGCTTAAGGTTGCAGACTAGCGGGCGTGAGCAGTTCTTC. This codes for CASSLRLQTSGREQFF.

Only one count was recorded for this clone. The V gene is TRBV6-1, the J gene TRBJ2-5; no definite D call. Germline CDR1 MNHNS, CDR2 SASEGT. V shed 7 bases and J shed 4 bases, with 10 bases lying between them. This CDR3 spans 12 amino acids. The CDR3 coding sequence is TGTGCCAGCATCCCAGGTGGAGAGACCCAGTACTTC. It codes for CASIPGGETQYF.

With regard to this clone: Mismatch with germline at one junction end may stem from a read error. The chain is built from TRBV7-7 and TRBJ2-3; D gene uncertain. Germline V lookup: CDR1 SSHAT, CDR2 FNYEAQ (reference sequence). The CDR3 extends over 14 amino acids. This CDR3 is CASSLGEGTDTQYF. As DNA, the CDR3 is TGTGCTAGCAGCTTAGGTGAGGGCACAGATACGCAGTATTTT.

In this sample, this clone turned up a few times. CDR3 nucleotides: TGTGCCAGCAGCTCCTCTCTAGGGGCGGACACTGAAGCTTTCTTT. This translates into CASSSSLGADTEAFF. The chain is built from TRBV13 and TRBJ1-1; a weak D match, TRBD1 (5 bases). Germline-derived CDR1 and CDR2 are PRHDT and FYEKMQ (reference sequence). Trimming took 4 bases from V and 3 from J, leaving 15 bases between them. The CDR3 is 15 amino acids.

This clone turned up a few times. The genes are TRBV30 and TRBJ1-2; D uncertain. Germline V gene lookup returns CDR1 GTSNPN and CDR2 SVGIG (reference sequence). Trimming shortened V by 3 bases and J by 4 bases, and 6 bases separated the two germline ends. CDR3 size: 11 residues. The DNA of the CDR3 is TGTGCCTGGAGCCGTCCCTATGGCTACACCTTC. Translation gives CAWSRPYGYTF. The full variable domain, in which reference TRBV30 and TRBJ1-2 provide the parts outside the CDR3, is SQTIHQWPATLVQPVGSPLSLECTVEGTSNPNLYWYRQAAGRGLQLLFYSVGIGQISSEVPQNLSASRPQDRQFILSSKKLLLSDSGFYLCAWSRPYGYTFGSGTRLTVV.

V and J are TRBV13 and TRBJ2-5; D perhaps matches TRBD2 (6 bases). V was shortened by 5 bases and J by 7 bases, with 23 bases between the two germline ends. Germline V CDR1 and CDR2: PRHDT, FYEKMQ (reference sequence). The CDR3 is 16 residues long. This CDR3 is CASSGLRERELGTQYF. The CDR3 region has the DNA TGTGCCAGCAGCGGGCTCCGGGAGAGGGAGTTAGGGACCCAGTACTTC.

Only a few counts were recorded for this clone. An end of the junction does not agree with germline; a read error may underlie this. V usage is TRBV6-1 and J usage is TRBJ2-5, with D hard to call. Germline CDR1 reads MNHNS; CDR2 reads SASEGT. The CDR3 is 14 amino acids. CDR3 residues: CASSEAYLQEAQYF. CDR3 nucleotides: TGTGCCAGCAGTGAAGCGTACTTACAAGAGGCCCAGTACTTC.

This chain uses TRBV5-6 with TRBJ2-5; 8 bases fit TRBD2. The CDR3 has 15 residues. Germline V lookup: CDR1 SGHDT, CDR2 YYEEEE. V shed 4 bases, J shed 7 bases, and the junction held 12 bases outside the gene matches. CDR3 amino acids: CASSPGGGLAGTQYF. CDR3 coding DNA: TGTGCCAGCAGCCCCGGGGGTGGTCTAGCGGGGACCCAGTACTTC. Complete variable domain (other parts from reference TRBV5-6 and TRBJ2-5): DAGVTQSPTHLIKTRGQQVTLRCSPKSGHDTVSWYQQALGQGPQFIFQYYEEEERQRGNFPDRFSGHQFPNYSSELNVNALLLGDSALYLCASSPGGGLAGTQYFGPGTRLLVL.

CDR3 nucleotides: TGTGCCAGCAGTGACCGCCGAGGTGATCAGCCCCAGCATTTT. This encodes CASSDRRGDQPQHF. The genes are TRBV2 and TRBJ1-5; no clear D. Germline CDR1 is SNHLY and CDR2 is FYNNEI. CDR3 size: 14 residues. The V end was cut by 3 bases, the J end by 5 bases, with 11 bases between.

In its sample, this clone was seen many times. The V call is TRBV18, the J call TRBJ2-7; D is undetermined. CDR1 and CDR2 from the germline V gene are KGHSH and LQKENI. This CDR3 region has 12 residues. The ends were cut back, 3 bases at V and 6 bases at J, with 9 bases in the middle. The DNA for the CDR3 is TGTGCCAGCTCACCTACTCTAGGCGAGCAGTACTTC. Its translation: CASSPTLGEQYF.

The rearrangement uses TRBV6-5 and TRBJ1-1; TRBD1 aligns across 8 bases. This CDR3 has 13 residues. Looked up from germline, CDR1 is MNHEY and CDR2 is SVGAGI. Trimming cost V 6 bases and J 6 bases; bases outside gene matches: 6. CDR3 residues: CASRDREVAEAFF. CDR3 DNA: TGTGCCAGCAGGGACAGGGAGGTCGCTGAAGCTTTCTTT.

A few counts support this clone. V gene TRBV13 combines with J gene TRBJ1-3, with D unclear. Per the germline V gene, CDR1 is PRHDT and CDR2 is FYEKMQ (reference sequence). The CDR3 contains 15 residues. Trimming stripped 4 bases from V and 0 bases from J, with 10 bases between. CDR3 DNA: TGTGCCAGCAGCTCAGGTCTTCGCTCTGGAAACACCATATATTTT. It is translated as CASSSGLRSGNTIYF.

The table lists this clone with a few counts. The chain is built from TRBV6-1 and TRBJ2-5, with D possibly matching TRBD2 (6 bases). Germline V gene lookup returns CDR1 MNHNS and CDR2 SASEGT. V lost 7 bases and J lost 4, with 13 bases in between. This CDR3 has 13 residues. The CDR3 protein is CASIGSLRETQYF. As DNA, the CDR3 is TGTGCCAGCATCGGGAGTCTCCGAGAGACCCAGTACTTC.

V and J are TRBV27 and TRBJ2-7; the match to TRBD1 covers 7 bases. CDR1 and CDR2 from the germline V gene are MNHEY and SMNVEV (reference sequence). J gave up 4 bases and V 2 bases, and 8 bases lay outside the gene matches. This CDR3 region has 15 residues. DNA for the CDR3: TGTGCCAGCAGTTTACTCAACAGGGGTAGTTACGAGCAGTACTTC. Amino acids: CASSLLNRGSYEQYF.

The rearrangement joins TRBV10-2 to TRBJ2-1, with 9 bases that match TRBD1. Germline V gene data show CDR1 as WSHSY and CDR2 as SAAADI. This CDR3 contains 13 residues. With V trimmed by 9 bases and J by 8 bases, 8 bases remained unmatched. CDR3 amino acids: CARPGQGKDEQFF. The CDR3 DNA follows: TGCGCCAGACCGGGACAGGGTAAGGATGAGCAGTTCTTC.

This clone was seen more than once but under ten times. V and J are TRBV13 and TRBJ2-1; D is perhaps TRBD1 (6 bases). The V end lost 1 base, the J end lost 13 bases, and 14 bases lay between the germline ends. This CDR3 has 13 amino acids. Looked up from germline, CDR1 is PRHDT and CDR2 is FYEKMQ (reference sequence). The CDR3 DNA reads TGTGCCAGCAGCTTAGAATCCAGGGGCGAACAGTTCTTC. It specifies CASSLESRGEQFF.

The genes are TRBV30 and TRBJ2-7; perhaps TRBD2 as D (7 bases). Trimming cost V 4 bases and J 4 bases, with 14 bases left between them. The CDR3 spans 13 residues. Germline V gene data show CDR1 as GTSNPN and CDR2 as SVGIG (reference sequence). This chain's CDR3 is CAWIGGGGYEQYF. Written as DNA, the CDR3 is TGTGCCTGGATTGGGGGCGGGGGTTACGAGCAGTACTTC.

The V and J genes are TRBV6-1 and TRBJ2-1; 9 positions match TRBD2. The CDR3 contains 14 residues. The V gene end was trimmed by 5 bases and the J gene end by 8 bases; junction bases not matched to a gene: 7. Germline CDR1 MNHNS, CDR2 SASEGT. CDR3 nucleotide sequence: TGTGCCAGCAGTCCCAGCGGGAGGATATATGAGCAGTTCTTC. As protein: CASSPSGRIYEQFF.

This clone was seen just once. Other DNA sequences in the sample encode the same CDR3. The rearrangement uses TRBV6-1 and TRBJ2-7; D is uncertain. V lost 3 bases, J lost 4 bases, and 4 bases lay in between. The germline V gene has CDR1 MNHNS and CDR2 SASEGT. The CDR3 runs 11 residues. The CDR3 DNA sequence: TGTGCCAGCAGTGACTTGTACGAGCAGTACTTC. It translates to CASSDLYEQYF.

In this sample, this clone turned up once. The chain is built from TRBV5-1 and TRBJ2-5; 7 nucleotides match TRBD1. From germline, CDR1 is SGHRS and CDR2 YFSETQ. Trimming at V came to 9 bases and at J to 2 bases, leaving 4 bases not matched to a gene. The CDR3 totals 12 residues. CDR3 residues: CATGTEQETQYF. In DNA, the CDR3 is TGCGCCACCGGGACAGAACAAGAGACCCAGTACTTC. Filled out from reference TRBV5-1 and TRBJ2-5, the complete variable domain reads KAGVTQTPRYLIKTRGQQVTLSCSPISGHRSVSWYQQTPGQGLQFLFEYFSETQRNKGNFPGRFSGRQFSNSRSEMNVSTLELGDSALYLCATGTEQETQYFGPGTRLLVL.